This TCR beta chain appears in the sequencing data of a study of multiple sclerosis patients with progressive multifocal leukoencephalopathy. This sample's time point: time of PML onset. At PML onset, T3 blood samples were taken. Spiked into each PCR were synthetic inline TR CDR3 controls of all V-J pairings. Some clones are missing from TCRdb's copy, which holds only in-frame ones; the method was immunoSEQ multiplex PCR. The data show roughly 34,000 clones, with about 90% seen just once and under 4% held by the top ten. Germline CDR1 and CDR2: MDHEN and SYDVKM. There are 17 residues in the CDR3. With 6 bases clipped from V and 5 bases from J, the junction kept 16 bases outside the gene matches.

The chain recombines TRBV28 with TRBJ2-5; 9 bases match TRBD2. The sample was PBMCs, taken from a patient treated with natalizumab. The sequence derives from a human donor with progressive multifocal leukoencephalopathy. The CDR3 here is CASSSASSGILFETQYF. In DNA, the CDR3 is TGTGCCAGCAGCTCTGCCTCTAGCGGGATTTTATTCGAGACCCAGTACTTC.